This T cell receptor beta chain emerged from a study of CD8+ T cells in alopecia areata. Overall study: Treated patients were dosed with oral tofacitinib, taking 5 to 10 mg twice daily. General study points: Under tofacitinib, numerous expanded lesional clonotypes remained detectable in scalp and blood.

Trimming took 0 bases from V and 5 from J, leaving 19 bases between them. Germline CDR1 reads MGHRA; CDR2 reads YSYEKL. This CDR3 comprises 17 residues. Reverse transcription of extracted RNA yielded cDNA, which provided the sequencing template. The assay was immunoSEQ multiplex PCR, and TCRdb's table has in-frame clones only and misses some. The sample records 150,000 or so clones, 50% to 75% being singletons. The treatment denotes: oral pan-JAK inhibitor, 5-10 mg twice daily. From alopecia areata patients, lesional scalp punch biopsies and peripheral blood were collected. CD4+ and CD8+ T cells were sorted from PBMCs stained for CD3, CD4 and CD8. A note on this clone: What it binds is unknown.

This specimen was CD4+ T cells sorted from blood, taken between weeks 55 and 65, from a patient treated with tofacitinib. The clonotype originates from a human donor with alopecia areata. The J gene is TRBJ2-5, the V gene TRBV4-1; D ambiguous. In DNA form, the CDR3 reads TGCGCCAGCAGCCAAGACTCGCCCCCGGCTTTATGGGAGACCCAGTACTTC. Amino acid sequence: CASSQDSPPALWETQYF.